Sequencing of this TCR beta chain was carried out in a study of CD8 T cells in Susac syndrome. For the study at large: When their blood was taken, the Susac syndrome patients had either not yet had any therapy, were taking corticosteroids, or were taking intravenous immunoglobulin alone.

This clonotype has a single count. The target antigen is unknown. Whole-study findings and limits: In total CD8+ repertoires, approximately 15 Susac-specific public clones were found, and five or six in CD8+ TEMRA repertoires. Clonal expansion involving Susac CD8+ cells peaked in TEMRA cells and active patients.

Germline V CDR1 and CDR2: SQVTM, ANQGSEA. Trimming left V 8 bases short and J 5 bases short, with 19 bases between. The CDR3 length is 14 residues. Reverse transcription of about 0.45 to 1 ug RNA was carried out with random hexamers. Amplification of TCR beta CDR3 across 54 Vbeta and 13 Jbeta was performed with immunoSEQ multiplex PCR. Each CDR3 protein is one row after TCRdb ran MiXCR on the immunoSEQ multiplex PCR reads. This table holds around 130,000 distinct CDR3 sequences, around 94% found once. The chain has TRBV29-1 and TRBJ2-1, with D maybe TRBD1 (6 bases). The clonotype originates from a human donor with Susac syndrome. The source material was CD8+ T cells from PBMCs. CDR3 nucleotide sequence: TGCAGCTCTTTGGGTGAGACAGGAAACAATGAGCAGTTCTTC. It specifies CSSLGETGNNEQFF.